This T cell receptor (beta chain) was captured by sequencing in a study of T cells in Graves' hyperthyroidism and ophthalmopathy. Study background: Any treatment followed the collection of peripheral blood at initial diagnosis.

Criteria for exclusion of patients were uncontrolled infection, other autoimmune disease, pregnancy or lactation. TCR beta CDR3 regions were amplified from RNA transcripts. First-round RT-PCR of the TCR CDR3 relied on the HTBI primer set. TCRdb passed the multiplex PCR reads through MiXCR, listing each CDR3 protein once. The data hold around 260,000 distinct CDR3 sequences, with less than 30% observed a single time. V gave up 8 bases and J gave up 0 bases, with 11 bases separating them. Germline V gene lookup returns CDR1 MDHEN and CDR2 SYDVKM. The CDR3 is 13 residues long. The clonotype originates from a man aged 40-49 years with Graves' hyperthyroidism that later progressed to Graves' ophthalmopathy. This chain links TRBV28 with TRBJ2-7; no clear D gene. Sequenced sample: blood. The DNA for the CDR3 is TGTGCCAGCCATCGTTCCAGCTCCTACGAGCAGTACTTC. Its protein product is CASHRSSSYEQYF.